The TCR beta chain under discussion was sequenced for a study of vaccination and CD4 T cells after COVID-19. Concerning this clonotype: What it recognizes is unknown.

Trimming left V 5 bases short and J 4 bases short, with 12 bases between. Germline assignment: CDR1 DFQATT and CDR2 SNEGSKA (reference sequence). The CDR3 has 14 residues. Cultured CD4+ T cells had their DNA profiled by the Oncomine TCR Beta short-read assay. TCRdb re-called the PCR reads with MiXCR, one entry per CDR3 protein. Among more than 10,000 distinct CDR3 sequences, about two fifths were seen once, and the ten largest hold less than 25%. Treatment given: approximately nine-day PBMC culture with coronavirus spike peptide pools or control peptides (ViraFEST assay). The origin of this receptor is a human donor who had recovered from COVID-19. The chain carries TRBV20-1 and TRBJ1-6, with a weak D call TRBD1 (5 bases). Sequences were derived from CD4+ T cells from blood, cultured in vitro, sampled before SARS-CoV-2 vaccination. The CDR3 region is CSAARDRYNSPLHF. CDR3 in DNA: TGCAGTGCTGCCCGGGACCGGTATAATTCACCCCTCCACTTT.